Following are 22 T cell receptor beta chains from one sample sequenced in a study of CD8 T cells in Susac syndrome. The authors reverse transcribed roughly 0.5 to 1 ug RNA with random hexamers. TCRdb analysed the immunoSEQ multiplex PCR reads with MiXCR anew, one entry per CDR3 protein. The top ten clones hold approximately 0.089% of a sample with around 170,000 distinct CDR3 sequences, approximately 94% of them seen once. Input material: CD4+ T cells from PBMCs. These receptors came from a human donor with Susac syndrome.

The genes are TRBV7-9 and TRBJ2-1, with D tentatively TRBD1 (7 bases). Per germline, CDR1 SEHNR and CDR2 FQNEAQ (reference sequence). Trimming shortened V by 6 bases and J by 4 bases, and 16 bases separated the two germline ends. The CDR3 length is 15 residues. CDR3 loop: CASSSRETGYNEQFF. CDR3 in DNA: TGTGCCAGCAGTTCCCGGGAGACAGGGTACAATGAGCAGTTCTTC.

V and J are TRBV4-2 and TRBJ2-6, with 12 bases that match TRBD2. V lost 4 bases and J lost 1; bases outside the gene matches: 5. This CDR3 is 18 amino acids long. Germline CDR1 and CDR2: LGHNA and YNFKEQ. The CDR3 here is CASSRPSGGVSGANVLTF. As DNA, the CDR3 is TGTGCCAGCAGCCGTCCTAGCGGGGGGGTTTCTGGGGCCAACGTCCTGACTTTC.

This clonotype showed up just once. This chain joins TRBV5-4 and TRBJ2-2, with a possible D match to TRBD1 (5 bases). CDR3 length: 16 residues. Trimming pared 6 bases from V and 5 bases from J, leaving 20 bases between. From germline, CDR1 is SGHNT and CDR2 YYREEE (reference sequence). For the CDR3, the DNA is TGTGCCAGCACCGAGACAGTAAAAATGGGAACCGGGGAGCTGTTTTTT. It encodes CASTETVKMGTGELFF.

The rearrangement joins TRBV30 to TRBJ1-5; D call uncertain. Trimming cost V 4 bases and J 2 bases, with 12 bases left between them. Germline V CDR1 and CDR2: GTSNPN, SVGIG (reference sequence). The CDR3 consists of 14 residues. The CDR3 coding sequence is TGTGCCTGGACCCCCAGAAGTGGCAATCAGCCCCAGCATTTT. Amino acids: CAWTPRSGNQPQHF. The entire variable domain, with the rest obtained from reference TRBV30 and TRBJ1-5, is as follows: SQTIHQWPATLVQPVGSPLSLECTVEGTSNPNLYWYRQAAGRGLQLLFYSVGIGQISSEVPQNLSASRPQDRQFILSSKKLLLSDSGFYLCAWTPRSGNQPQHFGDGTRLSIL.

The chain links TRBV30 to TRBJ1-1, with TRBD1 matching 8 bases. CDR3 length: 16 amino acids. CDR1 GTSNPN and CDR2 SVGIG come from the germline V gene (reference sequence). J lost 6 bases, V lost 0 bases, and 12 bases had no gene match. This CDR3 reads CAWSVGAGGPRAEAFF. The DNA for the CDR3 is TGTGCCTGGAGTGTAGGAGCAGGGGGCCCGCGGGCTGAAGCTTTCTTT.

This chain links TRBV12-3 or TRBV12-4 with TRBJ1-2; D not certain. The CDR3 length is 14 residues. Trimming shortened V by 4 bases and J by 4 bases, and 13 bases separated the two germline ends. CDR3 nucleotide sequence: TGTGCCAGCAGTTCCCTACTCGGTATCTATGGCTACACCTTC. Its protein product is CASSSLLGIYGYTF.

The genes are TRBV30 and TRBJ2-6; D perhaps matches TRBD2 (5 bases). Germline V gene data show CDR1 as GTSNPN and CDR2 as SVGIG (reference sequence). The CDR3 loop spans 15 amino acids. V was trimmed by 2 bases and J by 3 bases, leaving 11 bases between them. CDR3 sequence: CAWSTRVSGANVLTF. The CDR3 nucleotides read TGTGCCTGGAGTACTAGGGTTAGTGGGGCCAACGTCCTGACTTTC.

The chain is built from TRBV3-1 and TRBJ2-4; either TRBD1 or TRBD2 may supply D (6 bases each). The CDR3 totals 12 residues. CDR1 and CDR2 from the germline V gene are LGHDT and YNNKEL (reference sequence). V was pared by 4 bases and J by 13 bases, with 14 bases between. CDR3 nucleotides: TGTGCCAGCAGCCGGGACGGGGGCGCCCAGTACTTC. It specifies CASSRDGGAQYF.

This clonotype was picked up one time. The chain has TRBV30 and TRBJ1-1; D unresolved. Trimming took off 3 bases at V and 3 bases at J, with 2 bases between the two ends. The CDR3 extends over 10 amino acids. In germline, CDR1 is GTSNPN, CDR2 SVGIG (reference sequence). The CDR3 region is CAWRDTEAFF. For the CDR3, the DNA is TGTGCCTGGAGGGACACTGAAGCTTTCTTT. Supplemented by reference TRBV30 and TRBJ1-1, the full variable domain reads SQTIHQWPATLVQPVGSPLSLECTVEGTSNPNLYWYRQAAGRGLQLLFYSVGIGQISSEVPQNLSASRPQDRQFILSSKKLLLSDSGFYLCAWRDTEAFFGQGTRLTVV.

This chain links TRBV11-1 with TRBJ2-7; D call uncertain. There are 16 residues in the CDR3. Trimming removed 0 bases from V and 4 bases from J, with 16 bases in between. CDR1 and CDR2 (germline): SGHAT, FQDESV (reference sequence). The CDR3, as DNA: TGTGCCAGCAGCTTAGCGCTGTCGGAATGGAGTTACGAGCAGTACTTC. It is translated as CASSLALSEWSYEQYF.

This chain uses TRBV30 with TRBJ1-1; TRBD1 might be the D (5 bases). Germline CDR1 and CDR2: GTSNPN and SVGIG (reference sequence). V dropped 3 bases and J dropped 2 bases, with 10 bases sitting between them. The CDR3 consists of 13 residues. CDR3 sequence (DNA): TGTGCCTGGAGGGGGGGGATCAACACTGAAGCTTTCTTT. Translating it yields CAWRGGINTEAFF. The whole variable domain, remainder taken from reference TRBV30 and TRBJ1-1, is SQTIHQWPATLVQPVGSPLSLECTVEGTSNPNLYWYRQAAGRGLQLLFYSVGIGQISSEVPQNLSASRPQDRQFILSSKKLLLSDSGFYLCAWRGGINTEAFFGQGTRLTVV.

The chain joins TRBV11-2 to TRBJ1-1, with TRBD1 identical over 7 bases. Losses at the gene ends were 5 bases for V and 1 base for J; bases not matched to a gene: 7. CDR1 SGHAT and CDR2 FQNNGV come from the germline V gene. CDR3 length: 15 residues. For the CDR3, the DNA is TGTGCCAGCAGCCGGGCAGGGGGATGGAACACTGAAGCTTTCTTT. Amino acid sequence: CASSRAGGWNTEAFF.

The V gene is TRBV12-3 or TRBV12-4, the J gene TRBJ1-5; 8 bases agree with TRBD1. The trim removed 4 bases at V and 5 bases at J, leaving 7 bases unmatched. The CDR3 has 15 amino acids. The CDR3 sequence is CASSSDRGGDQPQHF. The CDR3 bases are TGTGCCAGCAGTTCCGACAGGGGTGGCGATCAGCCCCAGCATTTT.

The chain links TRBV9 to TRBJ1-5; 7 bases line up with TRBD1. The trim removed 4 bases at V and 11 bases at J, leaving 12 bases unmatched. This CDR3 region has 14 residues. Germline-derived CDR1 and CDR2 are SGDLS and YYNGEE. The CDR3 here is CASSPGTAPGAQHF. The CDR3 DNA reads as TGTGCCAGCAGCCCGGGGACAGCTCCGGGGGCCCAGCATTTT.

Regarding this clonotype: The junction does not match germline at one end; this may be a read error. The chain has TRBV7-7 and TRBJ2-7; D is perhaps TRBD1 (6 bases). CDR1 and CDR2 from the germline V gene are SSHAT and FNYEAQ (reference sequence). CDR3 size: 12 residues. CDR3 DNA: TGTGCTAGCAGCTTAACAGGGTGGGAGCAGTACTTC. Its translation is CASSLTGWEQYF.

The genes are TRBV4-1 and TRBJ1-2, with 9 bases fitting TRBD1. Per germline, CDR1 MGHRA and CDR2 YSYEKL. Trimming took 6 bases from V and 4 from J; bases not matched to a gene: 15. This CDR3 comprises 17 residues. CDR3 coding DNA: TGCGCCAGCAGAAATACGAGGACAGGGGAGAGGAGCTATGGCTACACCTTC. Its protein product is CASRNTRTGERSYGYTF.

The chain has TRBV3-1 and TRBJ2-1; TRBD2 agrees at 9 bases. CDR1 and CDR2 (germline): LGHDT, YNNKEL (reference sequence). This CDR3 is 15 amino acids long. V lost 4 bases, J lost 8 bases, and 9 bases stayed unmatched. The CDR3 nucleotides read TGTGCCAGCAGCCCTCGCGGGGGGGCCAATTATGAGCAGTTCTTC. Its protein is CASSPRGGANYEQFF.

This chain connects TRBV29-1 to TRBJ2-1; 11 bases are a match to TRBD1. Germline loops: CDR1 SQVTM, CDR2 ANQGSEA. V shed 6 bases and J 5 bases; nucleotides not matched to a gene: 15. The CDR3 consists of 17 residues. The DNA for the CDR3 is TGCAGCGTCGTGGACAGGGGGCGAGGAACCTTCAACAATGAGCAGTTCTTC. Its protein is CSVVDRGRGTFNNEQFF.

The chain is built from TRBV20-1 and TRBJ2-2; 11 nucleotides line up with TRBD2. Trimming removed 6 bases from V and 0 bases from J; junction bases left unmatched: 6. Germline loops: CDR1 DFQATT, CDR2 SNEGSKA (reference sequence). The CDR3 loop spans 16 amino acids. CDR3 sequence: CSAQLAGASNTGELFF. The DNA of the CDR3 is TGCAGTGCACAACTAGCGGGGGCCTCGAACACCGGGGAGCTGTTTTTT.

The chain couples TRBV30 to TRBJ1-2; D perhaps matches TRBD1 (5 bases). Trimming removed 4 bases from V and 4 bases from J, with 16 bases in between. Germline CDR1 is GTSNPN and CDR2 is SVGIG (reference sequence). The length of the CDR3 is 14 residues. The CDR3: CAWKFGTAIYGYTF. The CDR3 DNA sequence: TGTGCCTGGAAATTTGGGACGGCTATCTATGGCTACACCTTC. Variable domain in full (rest from reference TRBV30 and TRBJ1-2): SQTIHQWPATLVQPVGSPLSLECTVEGTSNPNLYWYRQAAGRGLQLLFYSVGIGQISSEVPQNLSASRPQDRQFILSSKKLLLSDSGFYLCAWKFGTAIYGYTFGSGTRLTVV.

This chain connects TRBV19 to TRBJ2-5, with 7 positions matching TRBD2. Germline-derived CDR1 and CDR2 are LNHDA and SQIVND (reference sequence). This CDR3 has 14 residues. V shed 5 bases, J shed 4 bases, and the junction held 7 bases outside the gene matches. In DNA, the CDR3 is TGTGCCAGTAGTCCGGGTGCGGGGGTAGAGACCCAGTACTTC. Protein sequence: CASSPGAGVETQYF. Full variable domain (missing parts from reference TRBV19 and TRBJ2-5): DGGITQSPKYLFRKEGQNVTLSCEQNLNHDAMYWYRQDPGQGLRLIYYSQIVNDFQKGDIAEGYSVSREKKESFPLTVTSAQKNPTAFYLCASSPGAGVETQYFGPGTRLLVL.

The rearrangement joins TRBV9 to TRBJ1-1; TRBD1 might be the D (5 bases). Per the germline V gene, CDR1 is SGDLS and CDR2 is YYNGEE. This CDR3 spans 17 amino acids. The V and J ends lost 0 bases and 1 base respectively, with 16 bases between them. CDR3 in amino acids: CASSVEEYPGPNTEAFF. CDR3 bases: TGTGCCAGCAGCGTAGAGGAGTATCCAGGGCCGAACACTGAAGCTTTCTTT.